Detailed here is one TCR beta chain. The antigen is unknown. This sample is part of a study of blood T cells in healthy people across ages. General study results and limits: Naive CD4+ cell counts and diversity both ran higher in long-lived than in aged donors.

Every donor contributed roughly 10 milliliters of peripheral blood by blood draw. A second PCR, run for about 7 to 11 cycles, used a sample-barcoded 5' primer plus a J-beta primer mix. CDR3-containing paired-end reads numbering at least 2.5 million came from each sample. TCRdb independently ran MiXCR on the 5' RACE reads; one entry per CDR3 protein. Here the sample spans hundreds of thousands of distinct CDR3 sequences, 55% to 70% being singletons. The germline CDR1 and CDR2 sequences are SGHAT and FQNNGV. The CDR3 covers 15 residues. Deletions cut 8 bases from V and 4 bases from J, with 18 bases between.

The receptor's source is a man aged 25-45 years in good health. The rearrangement uses TRBV11-2 and TRBJ2-1; D may be TRBD2 (7 bases). Source material: blood. Here the CDR3 DNA reads TGTGCCAGCGACACAGGGAGGGGGGCATACAATGAGCAGTTCTTC. This translates into CASDTGRGAYNEQFF.